This is a list of T cell receptor beta chains from one sample in a study of cytomegalovirus exposure and HLA in healthy donors. Produced via immunoSEQ multiplex PCR; TCRdb's table is partial and in-frame only. The sample has about 94,000 clones, roughly 86% seen once; the top ten hold approximately 10%. Sequenced input: PBMCs. The receptor source for this set is a human donor in good health. The CDR3 runs from the conserved cysteine through the conserved F or W. D genes are given only for firm matches. A clone size is listed for some rows: how often the clone was seen (once, few, many), or a class if it is expanded.

few,-,TRBJ2-7,TRBV27,TGTGCCAGCAGTCCTACGTCGGTCTACGAGCAGTACTTC,CASSPTSVYEQYF
-,-,TRBJ2-2,TRBV2,TGTGCCAGCAGTGAAAATCCGGTTTCCACCGGGGAGCTGTTTTTT,CASSENPVSTGELFF
few,-,TRBJ2-7,TRBV19,TGTGCCAGTAGTACGGGGGACTTCCCCTACGAGCAGTACTTC,CASSTGDFPYEQYF
-,-,TRBJ2-3,TRBV9,TGTGCCAGTGTTAGCGGAAACACAGATACGCAGTATTTT,CASVSGNTDTQYF
-,-,TRBJ2-1,TRBV4-1,TGCGCCAGCAGCCAAAGGTCCCCCCCTGGGACTTACAATGAGCAGTTCTTC,CASSQRSPPGTYNEQFF
-,-,TRBJ2-3,TRBV7-6,TGTGCCAGCAGCTTGCTGGGCGACACAGATACGCAGTATTTT,CASSLLGDTDTQYF
-,TRBD1,TRBJ1-6,TRBV27,TGTGCCAGCACCCTAACCCGACAGGGGGCTTATAATTCACCCCTCCACTTT,CASTLTRQGAYNSPLHF
-,-,TRBJ1-5,TRBV12-5,TGTGCTAGTGGTCGGGAGGGTCAGCCCCAGCATTTT,CASGREGQPQHF
-,-,TRBJ1-4,TRBV14,TGTGCCAGCAGCCAAGTTATCGGGAGTCAAATCAATGAAAAACTGTTTTTT,CASSQVIGSQINEKLFF
few,TRBD1,TRBJ1-5,TRBV7-9,TGTGCCAGCAGCATAACAGGGGCCCAGCCCCAGCATTTT,CASSITGAQPQHF
-,-,TRBJ1-2,TRBV19,TGTGCCAGTAGTATCCTAACAGGCGCCGCAGGTGGCTACACCTTC,CASSILTGAAGGYTF
once,-,TRBJ2-3,TRBV7-2,TGTGCCAGCACTAGGGGGGGCTCCCGCACAGATACGCAGTATTTT,CASTRGGSRTDTQYF
-,TRBD2,TRBJ2-1,TRBV6-4,TGTGCCAGCAGTGTGACTAGCGGCAATGAGCAGTTCTTC,CASSVTSGNEQFF
-,TRBD2,TRBJ2-1,TRBV9,TGTGCCAGCACCCCGGGACTAGTTCGTAATGAGCAGTTCTTC,CASTPGLVRNEQFF
-,-,TRBJ1-5,TRBV30,TGTGCCTGGAGTGTAGGGGGGGTTGGGCAGCCCCAGCATTTT,CAWSVGGVGQPQHF
-,TRBD1,TRBJ1-1,TRBV5-6,TGTGCCAGCAGCCGTGAGGACAGGGGTACTGAAGCTTTCTTT,CASSREDRGTEAFF
-,TRBD2,TRBJ2-3,TRBV15,TGTGCCACCAGCGGAGGGACTAGCGGAGCCACAGATACGCAGTATTTT,CATSGGTSGATDTQYF
-,-,TRBJ2-5,TRBV7-3,TGTGCCAGCAGTCCCGGAGCCACGGAGACCCAGTACTTC,CASSPGATETQYF
-,TRBD1,TRBJ1-5,TRBV6-1,TGTGCCAGCAGTGAAGGGGGAACAGGGGGCAATCAGCCCCAGCATTTT,CASSEGGTGGNQPQHF
-,TRBD2,TRBJ2-7,TRBV7-2,TGTGCCAGCAGCTTAGGGCTAGCGGGGAGCTACGAGCAGTACTTC,CASSLGLAGSYEQYF
-,-,TRBJ1-3,TRBV5-1,TGCGCCAGCAGTTCGGGGGGGTCCGCTGGAAACACCATATATTTT,CASSSGGSAGNTIYF
-,-,TRBJ1-1,TRBV18,TGTGCCAGCTCACACAGGGAAGGGAAGGCTTTCTTT,CASSHREGKAFF
-,-,TRBJ1-2,TRBV6-1,TGTGCCAGCAGTCGGTCAGGGTTGAGAGGCTACACCTTC,CASSRSGLRGYTF
-,TRBD1,TRBJ1-5,TRBV19,TGTGCCAGTAGTATAACACAGGGGGCAGCTCAGCCCCAGCATTTT,CASSITQGAAQPQHF
-,TRBD2,TRBJ2-1,TRBV15,TGTGCCACCAGCGGCTCCCTAGCGGGAGATGCTGGTGAGCAGTTCTTC,CATSGSLAGDAGEQFF
few,TRBD1,TRBJ2-7,TRBV29-1,TGCAGCGTCGCCGGGACAGCGATATACGAGCAGTACTTC,CSVAGTAIYEQYF
few,TRBD1,TRBJ1-4,TRBV6-5,TGTGCCAGCAGATCACAGGGGAATAATGAAAAACTGTTTTTT,CASRSQGNNEKLFF
-,-,TRBJ2-2,TRBV21-1,TGTGCCGGAGAGGGGGACAGGGGGCTGTTTTTT,CAGEGDRGLFF
-,TRBD2,TRBJ2-1,TRBV4-1,TGCGCCAGCAGCCAAACCCCTGGGGCGGGAGGGCCGAATGAGCAGTTCTTC,CASSQTPGAGGPNEQFF
few,-,TRBJ2-2,TRBV15,TGTGCCACCAGCCCTGGTAGCGGAACCGGGGAGCTGTTTTTT,CATSPGSGTGELFF
once,TRBD1,TRBJ1-2,TRBV11-2,TGTGCCAGCAGCTTTAATATGGACAGGGTGGGCTATGGCTACACCTTC,CASSFNMDRVGYGYTF
-,-,TRBJ1-2,TRBV4-2,TGTGCCAGCAGCCAAACAGGGAACTATGGCTACACCTTC,CASSQTGNYGYTF
-,TRBD1,TRBJ1-2,TRBV6-1,TGTGCCAGCAGTCCCCTGACAGGGGGCTTTGGGGGCTACACCTTC,CASSPLTGGFGGYTF
large,-,TRBJ2-1,TRBV19,TGTGCCAGTAGTATTTCGGTCCTGGGGCACAATGAGCAGTTCTTC,CASSISVLGHNEQFF
-,-,TRBJ1-4,TRBV7-9,TGTGCCAGCAGCTTATGGACGGTGGGAGGCGAAAAACTGTTTTTT,CASSLWTVGGEKLFF
-,-,TRBJ2-7,TRBV19,TGTGCCAGTAGTCCCAGGGGCGGACCCTACGAGCAGTACTTC,CASSPRGGPYEQYF
-,TRBD1,TRBJ2-7,TRBV7-2,TGTGCCAGCAGTCGACAGGGTACGGACGAGCAGTACTTC,CASSRQGTDEQYF
-,TRBD1,TRBJ2-7,TRBV7-9,TGTGCCAGCAGCTTAGGGACAGGGAGGAACGAGCAGTACTTC,CASSLGTGRNEQYF
-,TRBD2,TRBJ2-3,TRBV4-2,TGTGCCAGCAGCCAAGAGACGGGAGGTAGCACAGATACGCAGTATTTT,CASSQETGGSTDTQYF
-,TRBD2,TRBJ2-1,TRBV29-1,TGCAGCGACCTTAGCGGGAGGAGGTACAATGAGCAGTTCTTC,CSDLSGRRYNEQFF
-,TRBD1,TRBJ2-7,TRBV7-9,TGTGCCAGCAGCATGGCAGGGGGCTCCTACGAGCAGTACTTC,CASSMAGGSYEQYF
-,TRBD2,TRBJ2-5,TRBV7-8,TGTGCCAGCAGCTTTCTAATAGCGGGGGCCCGGGAGACCCAGTACTTC,CASSFLIAGARETQYF
once,TRBD1,TRBJ1-1,TRBV14,TGTGCCAGCAGCCAATTCAGGGGGCGGTTGGTAGACACTGAAGATTTCTTT,CASSQFRGRLVDTEDFF
-,-,TRBJ2-6,TRBV30,TGTGCCTGGAGTACAGGGGGGGCTGGGGCCAACGTCCTGACTTTC,CAWSTGGAGANVLTF
-,-,TRBJ2-1,TRBV5-1,TGCGCCAGCAGCTTCACAAGCGGGTTTGGGGATGAGCAGTTCTTC,CASSFTSGFGDEQFF
-,-,TRBJ1-5,TRBV4-1,TGCGCCAGCAGCCAAGTATTTCCGGGAGATCAGCCCCAGCATTTT,CASSQVFPGDQPQHF
-,TRBD2,TRBJ2-7,TRBV28,TGTGCCAGCAGCTCACTAGCGGGGCCGGCTGACGAGCAGTACTTC,CASSSLAGPADEQYF
-,-,TRBJ2-1,TRBV6-5,TGTGCCAGCAGACGCGGGACTGCCTCTTTGGAGCAGTTCTTC,CASRRGTASLEQFF
-,-,TRBJ2-7,TRBV30,TGTGCCTGGAGTACAGGGCCCTACGAGCAGTACTTC,CAWSTGPYEQYF
-,-,TRBJ1-6,TRBV9,TGTGCCAGCAGCTCGGTGCCCGGGGAGACTGATTCACCCCTCCACTTT,CASSSVPGETDSPLHF
-,TRBD1,TRBJ1-6,TRBV7-6,TGTGCCAGCAGCCTCTTGGGTCCAGGGGGAAATTCACCCCTCCACTTT,CASSLLGPGGNSPLHF
-,TRBD2,TRBJ2-7,TRBV18,TGTGCCAGCTCACCGGGTAGCCTAGCGGATTACGAGCAGTACTTC,CASSPGSLADYEQYF
-,-,TRBJ2-3,TRBV10-3,TGTGCCATCAGTGATCAGGGAAAGGGCTCAGATACGCAGTATTTT,CAISDQGKGSDTQYF
-,TRBD2,TRBJ2-5,TRBV5-4,TGTGCCAGCAGCTTGCCTCAAGCGGGGACCGGCCAAGAGACCCAGTACTTC,CASSLPQAGTGQETQYF